The rows below give T cell receptor beta chains drawn from one sample of a study of blood T cell repertoires in COVID-19. Here immunoSEQ multiplex PCR was the method, and the copy in TCRdb shows in-frame clones only, minus some. The sample contains about 160,000 clones, approximately 87% of which appear only once. The sample consisted of peripheral blood. The receptors derive from a woman in her 70s with COVID-19, enrolled during active disease. Each CDR3 is given with its conserved first and last residue. A D gene is named only where the DNA matches it firmly. Only some rows state a clone size, as once, few, many or a class for expanded clones.

cdr3_length	v_call	clone_size	d_call	j_call	cdr3_aa	cdr3_nt
14	TRBV30	-	TRBD1	TRBJ1-3	CAWSGQGAGNTIYF	TGTGCCTGGAGTGGACAGGGAGCTGGAAACACCATATATTTT
15	TRBV19	few	TRBD1	TRBJ1-1	CASSSSGTGDTEAFF	TGTGCCAGTAGTAGCTCCGGGACAGGGGACACTGAAGCTTTCTTT
15	TRBV28	-	-	TRBJ1-5	CASSFDMGGGQPQHF	TGTGCCAGCAGTTTCGATATGGGGGGGGGTCAGCCCCAGCATTTT
15	TRBV3-1/TRBV3-2	-	-	TRBJ1-2	CASSQGSRSTYGYTF	TGTGCCAGCAGCCAAGGATCCCGAAGCACCTATGGCTACACCTTC
15	TRBV10-3	-	TRBD2	TRBJ2-5	CAISNSGGPQETQYF	TGTGCCATCAGTAATAGCGGGGGGCCCCAAGAGACCCAGTACTTC
14	TRBV19	-	TRBD1	TRBJ2-7	CASSIGQGAYEQYF	TGTGCCAGTAGTATAGGCCAGGGGGCCTACGAGCAGTACTTC
14	TRBV7-9	once	-	TRBJ1-2	CASSTGQLFYGYTF	TGTGCCAGCAGCACCGGACAACTCTTCTATGGCTACACCTTC
15	TRBV4-2	-	-	TRBJ1-2	CASSQDPSRDYGYTF	TGTGCCAGCAGCCAAGATCCATCCCGAGACTATGGCTACACCTTC
13	TRBV19	-	TRBD1	TRBJ1-5	CASGNRGRQPQHF	TGTGCCAGTGGGAACAGGGGGCGTCAGCCCCAGCATTTT
16	TRBV5-4	-	TRBD1	TRBJ1-2	CASSARQGANNYGYTF	TGTGCCAGCAGCGCCCGACAGGGGGCAAATAACTATGGCTACACCTTC
15	TRBV4-1	-	TRBD1	TRBJ1-2	CASSQVTTGAYGYTF	TGCGCCAGCAGCCAAGTGACTACAGGGGCGTATGGCTACACCTTC
14	TRBV15	-	-	TRBJ1-1	CATSRIGQNTEAFF	TGTGCCACCAGCAGGATAGGACAGAACACTGAAGCTTTCTTT
12	TRBV2	-	-	TRBJ1-1	CASSIGQTEAFF	TGTGCCAGCAGTATAGGACAGACTGAAGCTTTCTTT
12	TRBV2	-	-	TRBJ2-7	CASRQAAYEQYF	TGTGCCAGCAGGCAGGCAGCCTACGAGCAGTACTTC
15	TRBV2	-	TRBD2	TRBJ2-2	CASSVGGVNTGELFF	TGTGCCAGCAGTGTCGGGGGGGTGAACACCGGGGAGCTGTTTTTT
15	TRBV7-7	-	-	TRBJ2-2	CASSPSPSSTGELFF	TGTGCTAGCAGCCCGTCCCCCTCTTCGACCGGGGAGCTGTTTTTT